The text below deals with one T cell receptor beta chain. The antigen remains unidentified. This sample is part of a study of beta chain features in type 1 diabetes. Whole-study context: Across the samples, more than 85 million sorted cells were examined in total.

Populations obtained by sorting all exceeded 98% purity. CDR3 length: 15 residues. Germline V gives CDR1 SGDLS, CDR2 YYNGEE. Trimming took 4 bases from V and 1 from J; bases not matched to a gene: 4. Every bit of the isolated RNA underwent reverse transcription, so sequencing read expressed TCRB transcripts. Produced via immunoSEQ multiplex PCR; TCRdb's table is partial and in-frame only. The sample contains some 52,000 clones, under 50% of which appear only once. The study, taken as a whole, reports: The study found fewer insertions and more deletions at VDJ junctions in type 1 diabetes patients. Within each of all four CD4+ subsets, Type 1 diabetes patients had TCRB CDR3s that were moderately but significantly shorter. PCR might favor shorter templates, equally in patients and controls.

This chain joins TRBV9 and TRBJ2-3; 9 bases match TRBD1. The sequenced material came from Tregs from blood. The TCR originated in a man aged 25-40 years with type 1 diabetes. Here the CDR3 DNA reads TGTGCCAGCAGCCCAAGACAGGGGGGCACAGATACGCAGTATTTT. Amino acid sequence: CASSPRQGGTDTQYF. Complete variable domain (other parts from reference TRBV9 and TRBJ2-3): DSGVTQTPKHLITATGQRVTLRCSPRSGDLSVYWYQQSLDQGLQFLIQYYNGEERAKGNILERFSAQQFPDLHSELNLSSLELGDSALYFCASSPRQGGTDTQYFGPGTRLTVL.